Shown below are 3 T cell receptor beta chains from a single sample sequenced in a study of blood T cell repertoires in COVID-19. Sequencing used immunoSEQ multiplex PCR; TCRdb keeps in-frame clones, though not all of them. The profile shows approximately 140,000 clones, just over 85% of them singletons. Sequencing was done on a sample of peripheral blood. The receptors come from an older woman with acute or convalescent COVID-19.

V usage is TRBV27 and J usage is TRBJ1-5; D remains unclear. V lost 2 bases and J lost 0, with 8 bases in between. CDR1 is MNHEY, CDR2 SMNVEV, per germline (reference sequence). The CDR3 runs to 15 residues. The CDR3 DNA is TGTGCCAGCAGTTTAGACCGGGTTAGCAATCAGCCCCAGCATTTT. Translating gives CASSLDRVSNQPQHF.

A single count supports this clone. This rearrangement joins TRBV9 to TRBJ2-7; unclear D gene. The CDR3 is 15 amino acids. Trimming shortened V by 0 bases and J by 2 bases, and 12 bases separated the two germline ends. From germline, CDR1 is SGDLS and CDR2 YYNGEE. CDR3 region: CASSVGGLLTYEQYF. In DNA form, the CDR3 reads TGTGCCAGCAGCGTAGGTGGTCTACTTACCTACGAGCAGTACTTC.

This clone was counted a few times. The V and J genes are TRBV4-3 and TRBJ2-7; 10 bases align to TRBD2. The CDR3 extends over 15 amino acids. V lost 0 bases, J lost 3 bases, and 2 bases stayed unmatched. Germline V CDR1 and CDR2: LGHNA, YSLEER. The CDR3 region has the DNA TGCGCCAGCAGCCAAGAGAGACTAGCGGGCTACGAGCAGTACTTC. Its translation: CASSQERLAGYEQYF.